Sequencing of this TCR beta chain was carried out in a study of CD8 T cells in ankylosing spondylitis (dated by TCRdb to about 2017). Notes on the research overall: The study profiled T cell receptor beta repertoires in healthy donors and ankylosing spondylitis patients to find disease-linked TCR variants. In total, the full study cohort was made up of some 110 healthy donors and more than 20 ankylosing spondylitis patients. Samples of peripheral blood were taken, and for ankylosing spondylitis patients, synovial fluid was collected as well. Broad study findings and their caveats: Blood from ankylosing spondylitis patients appeared to be characterized by a TCR beta motif composed of several highly homologous amino acid variants. The disease-linked clones were reported to be significantly enriched in matched synovial fluid samples from ankylosing spondylitis patients. Some motif variants had previously been reported in the synovial fluid and blood of reactive arthritis patients, which suggests shared mechanisms of disease initiation. The disease-linked clones had a CD8+ phenotype and were found at relatively low frequencies in peripheral blood.

The reads were generated on an Illumina HiSeq 2500. Quantitative 5'-RACE with molecular barcodes was used to prepare TCR beta libraries. The authors' analysis ran thus. A new computational method, built on a probabilistic model of VDJ rearrangement, was used to identify disease-linked TCR variants. The public reads were quality trimmed at Q25 with fastp and then assembled into clones with MiXCR by TCRdb, keeping productive beta chains. Entries that share a CDR3 protein sequence are merged under the most common genes and DNA. The V and J calls and clone size come from TCRdb's table, not from the authors' own analysis. The sample records about 150,000 distinct CDR3 sequences, roughly 30% of which are singletons. Clones ranked in the top ten supply over 5.5% of the sample. V has 6 bases trimmed and J has 1 base trimmed; junction bases matching no gene number 2. The CDR3 sequence holds 15 residues, the cysteine and phenylalanine included. Only the CDR3 DNA is retained, 45 bases long and in frame from the first base.

Synovial fluid samples and blood samples obtained from the same ankylosing spondylitis patients were matched. This clonotype was detected a few times. There is no known antigen for this receptor. Within one base of it there is no much larger clone, and no base qualities were kept. The sample comprised synovial fluid, either unsorted or a sorted T cell fraction (not recorded which). The chain employs TRBV12-3 or TRBV12-4 and TRBJ2-2; 10 bases in the middle match TRBD2. This TCR derives from a male donor with ankylosing spondylitis. The base sequence is TGTGCCAGCAGATCTAGCGGGGGGAACACCGGGGAGCTGTTTTTT. Its protein reads: CASRSSGGNTGELFF.